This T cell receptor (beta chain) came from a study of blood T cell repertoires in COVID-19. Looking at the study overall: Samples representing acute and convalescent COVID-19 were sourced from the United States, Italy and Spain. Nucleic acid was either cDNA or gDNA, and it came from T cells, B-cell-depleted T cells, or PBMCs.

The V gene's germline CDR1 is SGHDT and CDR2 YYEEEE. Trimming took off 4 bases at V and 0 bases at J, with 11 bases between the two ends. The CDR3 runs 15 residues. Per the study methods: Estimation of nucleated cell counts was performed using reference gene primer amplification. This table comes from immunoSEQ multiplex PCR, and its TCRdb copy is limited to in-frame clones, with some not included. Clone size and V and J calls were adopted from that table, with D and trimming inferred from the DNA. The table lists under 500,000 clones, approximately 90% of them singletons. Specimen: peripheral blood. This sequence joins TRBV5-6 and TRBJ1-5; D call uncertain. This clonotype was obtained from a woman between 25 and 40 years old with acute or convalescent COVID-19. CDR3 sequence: CASSLFSYSNQPQHF. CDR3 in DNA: TGTGCCAGCAGCCTATTTTCCTATAGCAATCAGCCCCAGCATTTT.